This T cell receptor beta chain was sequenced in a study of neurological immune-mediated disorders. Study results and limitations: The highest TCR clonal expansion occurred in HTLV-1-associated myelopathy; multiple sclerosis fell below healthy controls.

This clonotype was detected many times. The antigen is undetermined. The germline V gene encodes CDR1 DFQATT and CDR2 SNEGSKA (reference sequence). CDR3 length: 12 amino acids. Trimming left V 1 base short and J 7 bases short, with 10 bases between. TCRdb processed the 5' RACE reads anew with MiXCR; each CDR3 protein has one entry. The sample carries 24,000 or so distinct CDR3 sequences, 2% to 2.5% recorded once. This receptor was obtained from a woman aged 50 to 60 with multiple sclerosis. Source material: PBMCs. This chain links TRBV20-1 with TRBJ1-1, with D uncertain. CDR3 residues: CSARVRGIEAFF. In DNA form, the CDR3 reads TGCAGTGCTAGAGTGAGAGGGATTGAAGCTTTCTTT.